The 29 T cell receptor beta chains below all came from one sample that was sequenced in a study of blood T cells in healthy people across ages (dated by TCRdb to 2014 to 2015). Libraries were constructed by 5' RACE. For sequencing, an Illumina HiSeq 2500 was employed. The second PCR ran for roughly 7 to 12 cycles and used a J-beta primer mix along with a sample-barcoded 5' primer. The public sequencing data were trimmed at Q25 with fastp and processed into clonotypes with MiXCR by TCRdb, which kept only in-frame beta chains. Every distinct CDR3 protein forms one entry, paired with its most common genes and DNA. The sample table records some 700,000 distinct CDR3 sequences; 22% of these occur just once. Around a fifth of the sample rests with the top ten. The sequencing input was blood. Receptor source: a man in his 70s in good health.

This clonotype was counted many times. V and J are TRBV24-1 and TRBJ2-1; no firm D call. Trimming cost V 10 bases and J 8 bases, with 11 bases left between them. CDR1 is KGHDR, CDR2 SFDVKD, per germline. The CDR3 loop spans 11 amino acids. The CDR3 DNA reads TGTGCCACAGCCCGTGTCGATGAGCAGTTCTTC. It codes for CATARVDEQFF.

This clonotype occurred a few times. This chain connects TRBV4-1 to TRBJ2-5; a possible D gene is TRBD1 (7 bases). V lost 0 bases to trimming and J lost 3 bases, with 14 bases between them. CDR3 length: 16 residues. CDR1 MGHRA and CDR2 YSYEKL come from the germline V gene. The CDR3 loop is CASSQDGGTVEETQYF. CDR3 coding DNA: TGCGCCAGCAGCCAAGATGGGGGGACAGTAGAAGAGACCCAGTACTTC.

This chain uses TRBV11-2 with TRBJ2-7; 7 bases are a match to TRBD1. The V gene's germline CDR1 is SGHAT and CDR2 FQNNGV. V lost 5 bases to trimming and J lost 3 bases; unmatched junction nucleotides: 7. The CDR3 contains 14 residues. The CDR3: CASSQTGLGYEQYF. In DNA, the CDR3 is TGTGCCAGCAGCCAGACAGGGTTGGGCTACGAGCAGTACTTC.

This clonotype appeared a few times. The genes are TRBV20-1 and TRBJ2-3, with TRBD2 matching 10 bases. This CDR3 region has 15 residues. The J segment lost 4 bases and the V segment lost 5 bases, leaving 9 bases of the junction unmatched. The V gene's germline CDR1 is DFQATT and CDR2 SNEGSKA (reference sequence). The DNA for the CDR3 is TGCAGTGCTGGCCTTAGCGGGAGGTGGGCAGATACGCAGTATTTT. Amino acids: CSAGLSGRWADTQYF.

This chain joins TRBV18 and TRBJ2-5; 7 nucleotides match TRBD1. The CDR3 loop spans 14 amino acids. The V gene's germline CDR1 is KGHSH and CDR2 LQKENI. The V segment lost 6 bases and the J segment 5 bases; nucleotides outside the gene matches: 9. The DNA of the CDR3 is TGTGCCAGCTCGTCAACAGGGGCCTGGGAGACCCAGTACTTC. This codes for CASSSTGAWETQYF.

This clonotype was recorded a few times. The CDR3: CASSLLAAQETQYF. The CDR3 DNA reads TGTGCCAGCTCATTACTAGCGGCTCAAGAGACCCAGTACTTC. This rearrangement joins TRBV18 to TRBJ2-5, with TRBD2 matching over 8 bases. From germline, CDR1 is KGHSH and CDR2 LQKENI. This CDR3 has 14 residues. V dropped 5 bases and J dropped 2; count of bases not matched to a gene: 4.

This sequence joins TRBV7-9 and TRBJ2-1; 8 bases align to TRBD2. The germline V gene has CDR1 SEHNR and CDR2 FQNEAQ (reference sequence). V lost 6 bases, J lost 4 bases, and 8 bases stayed unmatched. There are 15 residues in the CDR3. The CDR3 DNA sequence: TGTGCCAGCAGTTTAATAGCGGGACCTTACAATGAGCAGTTCTTC. Protein product: CASSLIAGPYNEQFF.

A few counts support this clonotype. The chain has TRBV24-1 and TRBJ2-3; the match to TRBD2 covers 7 bases. CDR3 length: 16 residues. The J segment lost 3 bases and the V segment lost 7 bases, leaving 12 bases of the junction unmatched. CDR1 is KGHDR, CDR2 SFDVKD, per germline. CDR3 protein: CATSSRGDGTTDTQYF. In DNA form, the CDR3 reads TGTGCCACCAGCTCCCGGGGGGACGGAACAACAGATACGCAGTATTTT.

For the CDR3, the DNA is TGCGCCAGCAGACTAGCGGGAGCGAGTTCCTACGAGCAGTACGTC. Protein: CASRLAGASSYEQYV. V is TRBV10-2 and J is TRBJ2-7; 11 bases agree with TRBD2. Germline V gene data show CDR1 as WSHSY and CDR2 as SAAADI. The V segment lost 6 bases and the J segment 1 base; nucleotides outside the gene matches: 5. There are 15 residues in the CDR3.

The chain carries TRBV7-6 and TRBJ2-5; D may be TRBD2 (6 bases). This CDR3 has 15 residues. Germline V gene lookup returns CDR1 SGHVS and CDR2 FNYEAQ. V lost 5 bases to trimming and J lost 8 bases, with 21 bases between them. The CDR3 sequence is CASSPLTRIGDTQYF. The CDR3 DNA sequence: TGTGCCAGCAGCCCCTTGACTAGGATTGGAGATACCCAGTACTTC.

This sequence joins TRBV29-1 and TRBJ2-4; TRBD1 aligns across 9 bases. CDR3 length equals 15 residues. Germline V gives CDR1 SQVTM, CDR2 ANQGSEA. V trimming: 5 bases; J trimming: 3 bases; junction bases outside the gene matches: 8. The CDR3 nucleotides read TGCAGCGTTTCACAGGGGGCGGGGGACAAAAACATTCAGTACTTC. This encodes CSVSQGAGDKNIQYF.

This chain connects TRBV7-6 to TRBJ2-5, with TRBD2 identical over 9 bases. The tail of the sequence fits TRBJ2-7 better, so the J call may be wrong. Germline CDR1 reads SGHVS; CDR2 reads FNYEAQ. This CDR3 has 15 residues. DNA for the CDR3: TGTGCCAGCAGCTTAAGTCTAGCGGGGATGTACGAGCAGTACTTC. This gives the protein CASSLSLAGMYEQYF.

The V gene is TRBV3-1, the J gene TRBJ1-2; D perhaps matches TRBD1 (6 bases). The CDR3 consists of 12 residues. The V end lost 4 bases, the J end lost 7 bases, and 10 bases lay between the germline ends. Germline loops: CDR1 LGHDT, CDR2 YNNKEL (reference sequence). The CDR3 is CASSLRTAGYTF. Written as DNA, the CDR3 is TGTGCCAGCAGCCTACGGACAGCTGGCTACACCTTC.

This clonotype was counted between two and nine times. This chain uses TRBV11-2 with TRBJ1-1; D gene ambiguous. The CDR3 is 13 amino acids. Trimming pared 7 bases from V and 7 bases from J, leaving 16 bases between. Germline lookup yields CDR1 SGHAT and CDR2 FQNNGV. CDR3 DNA sequence: TGTGCCAGCACCCACTCATGGGAGAATGAAGCTTTCTTT. Protein: CASTHSWENEAFF. Based on the CDR3 plus reference TRBV11-2 and TRBJ1-1, the full variable domain is EAGVAQSPRYKIIEKRQSVAFWCNPISGHATLYWYQQILGQGPKLLIQFQNNGVVDDSQLPKDRFSAERLKGVDSTLKIQPAKLEDSAVYLCASTHSWENEAFFGQGTRLTVV.

This clonotype was recorded many times. The CDR3, as DNA: TGCGCCAGCAGCTTGAGTCTACAGTCCTACAATGAGCAGTTCTTC. This translates into CASSLSLQSYNEQFF. V and J are TRBV5-1 and TRBJ2-1, with no clear D. V was pared by 1 base and J by 1 base, with 9 bases between. The CDR3 contains 15 residues. CDR1 is SGHRS, CDR2 YFSETQ, per germline. Drawing the rest from reference TRBV5-1 and TRBJ2-1, the complete variable domain is KAGVTQTPRYLIKTRGQQVTLSCSPISGHRSVSWYQQTPGQGLQFLFEYFSETQRNKGNFPGRFSGRQFSNSRSEMNVSTLELGDSALYLCASSLSLQSYNEQFFGPGTRLTVL.

This clonotype has a handful of counts. The rearrangement links TRBV5-8 to TRBJ2-5; the D is unclear. The germline V gene encodes CDR1 SGHTS and CDR2 YDEGEE. V was clipped by 4 bases and J by 7 bases, with 8 bases between them. The length of the CDR3 is 11 residues. CDR3 DNA sequence: TGTGCCAGCAGCACCCTTTTGACCCAGTACTTC. This sequence encodes CASSTLLTQYF. Looking up the rest from reference TRBV5-8 and TRBJ2-5 gives the full variable domain: EAGVTQSPTHLIKTRGQQATLRCSPISGHTSVYWYQQALGLGLQFLLWYDEGEERNRGNFPPRFSGRQFPNYSSELNVNALELEDSALYLCASSTLLTQYFGPGTRLLVL.

V is TRBV11-2 and J is TRBJ2-5; 8 nucleotides line up with TRBD2. The CDR3 is 16 amino acids. V gave up 5 bases and J gave up 5 bases; unmatched junction bases: 13. Germline V gene data show CDR1 as SGHAT and CDR2 as FQNNGV. CDR3 amino acids: CASSPGSGGWMETQYF. DNA for the CDR3: TGTGCCAGCAGCCCCGGGAGCGGGGGTTGGATGGAGACCCAGTACTTC.

This clonotype was observed a handful of times. The J gene is TRBJ1-4, the V gene TRBV7-2; D remains unclear. Deletions cut 4 bases from V and 3 bases from J, with 9 bases between. The CDR3 has 14 amino acids. CDR1 and CDR2 (germline): SGHTA, FQGNSA. CDR3 sequence (DNA): TGTGCCAGCAGCTCGGCGGCGGCTAATGAAAAACTGTTTTTT. Translating gives CASSSAAANEKLFF.

The chain links TRBV20-1 to TRBJ2-1, with 8 bases aligning to TRBD1. TRBJ2-5 explains the end of the DNA better; the J call may be wrong. There are 15 residues in the CDR3. The germline CDR1 and CDR2 sequences are DFQATT and SNEGSKA (reference sequence). Here the CDR3 reads CSARDLAGGRETQYF. CDR3 coding DNA: TGCAGTGCTAGAGATTTGGCAGGGGGCAGAGAGACCCAGTACTTC.

The J gene is TRBJ2-5, the V gene TRBV24-1, with D uncertain. The DNA end is more similar to TRBJ2-1, so the J call may be wrong. The germline V gene encodes CDR1 KGHDR and CDR2 SFDVKD. The length of the CDR3 is 13 residues. The CDR3 DNA follows: TGTGCCACCAGTGTCCCCCGGGTAAATGAGCAGTTCTTC. This gives the protein CATSVPRVNEQFF.

V usage is TRBV18 and J usage is TRBJ2-1, with D possibly matching TRBD2 (6 bases). V lost 1 base and J lost 7, with 11 bases in between. The CDR3 totals 14 residues. Per the germline V gene, CDR1 is KGHSH and CDR2 is LQKENI. The CDR3 DNA is TGTGCCAGCTCACCACTTGAGGAGGGGAATGAGCAGTTCTTC. Its protein is CASSPLEEGNEQFF.

This sequence joins TRBV10-3 and TRBJ2-5; D perhaps matches TRBD2 (6 bases). The DNA end lines up better with TRBJ2-7; the J call may be wrong. This CDR3 has 13 amino acids. CDR1 ENHRY and CDR2 SYGVKD come from the germline V gene. The CDR3 DNA reads TGTGCCATTTCACGCGGGATTACCTACGAGCAGTACGTC. Its translation is CAISRGITYEQYV.

The chain carries TRBV20-1 and TRBJ1-2; D remains unclear. The V gene's germline CDR1 is DFQATT and CDR2 SNEGSKA (reference sequence). The CDR3 is made up of 13 amino acids. V lost 1 base and J lost 4, with 10 bases in between. In nucleotides, the CDR3 is TGCAGTGCTAGAGCCGGAGTCGGCTATGGCTACACCTTC. Its protein product is CSARAGVGYGYTF.

For this clonotype: This may come from a read error, since a much larger clone is one base off. The chain links TRBV12-3 or TRBV12-4 to TRBJ2-3; 7 bases are shared with TRBD2. This CDR3 is built from 15 residues. CDR3 nucleotide sequence: TGTGCCAGCAACGGGGGGAACGCGCGCACAGATACGCGGTATTTT. Translating gives CASNGGNARTDTRYF.

This clonotype has more than one count but fewer than ten. This sequence joins TRBV29-1 and TRBJ2-2, with 8 bases identical to TRBD2. The CDR3 has 14 amino acids. Germline V gives CDR1 SQVTM, CDR2 ANQGSEA. V dropped 1 base and J dropped 5; count of bases not matched to a gene: 3. In DNA form, the CDR3 reads TGCAGCGTTGAAGCTAGCGGGCAGACCGGGGAGCTGTTTTTT. This translates into CSVEASGQTGELFF.

The V gene is TRBV20-1, the J gene TRBJ2-1; 9 bases match TRBD1. With V trimmed by 0 bases and J by 5 bases, 17 bases remained unmatched. The length of the CDR3 is 19 residues. Germline V lookup: CDR1 DFQATT, CDR2 SNEGSKA (reference sequence). CDR3 region: CSARDRMSLGQGFHNEQFF. In nucleotides, the CDR3 is TGCAGTGCTAGAGACAGGATGTCTCTGGGACAGGGTTTTCACAATGAGCAGTTCTTC.

This clonotype was detected only a few times. The chain carries TRBV2 and TRBJ2-3; D ambiguous. Per germline, CDR1 SNHLY and CDR2 FYNNEI. This CDR3 has 14 amino acids. V was shortened by 2 bases and J by 2 bases, with 8 bases between the two germline ends. The CDR3: CASSELLDTDTQYF. CDR3 sequence (DNA): TGTGCCAGCAGTGAACTACTTGACACAGATACGCAGTATTTT.

The chain employs TRBV20-1 and TRBJ1-2, with 7 bases identical to TRBD1. The V segment lost 4 bases and the J segment 1 base; nucleotides outside the gene matches: 3. Germline CDR1 is DFQATT and CDR2 is SNEGSKA (reference sequence). The CDR3 is made up of 13 amino acids. CDR3: CSAKWDSNYGYTF. The CDR3 nucleotides read TGCAGTGCTAAGTGGGACAGTAACTATGGCTACACCTTC.

The chain carries TRBV20-1 and TRBJ2-4; no firm D call. The CDR3 sequence is 14 residues long. The germline V gene has CDR1 DFQATT and CDR2 SNEGSKA (reference sequence). V was shortened by 5 bases and J by 0 bases, with 11 bases between the two germline ends. The DNA of the CDR3 is TGCAGTGCTCGGGCCCGCCTAGCCAAAAACATTCAGTACTTC. This encodes CSARARLAKNIQYF.